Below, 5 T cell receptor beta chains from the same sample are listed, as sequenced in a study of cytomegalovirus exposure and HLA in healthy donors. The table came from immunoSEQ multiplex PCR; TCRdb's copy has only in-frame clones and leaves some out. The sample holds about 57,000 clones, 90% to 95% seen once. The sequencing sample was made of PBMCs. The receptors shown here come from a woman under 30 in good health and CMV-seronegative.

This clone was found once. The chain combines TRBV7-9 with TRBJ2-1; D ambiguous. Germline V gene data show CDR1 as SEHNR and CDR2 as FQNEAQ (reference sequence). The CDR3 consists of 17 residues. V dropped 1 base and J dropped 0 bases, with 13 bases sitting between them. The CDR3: CASSLGAPGSSYNEQFF. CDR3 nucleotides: TGTGCCAGCAGCTTAGGTGCGCCCGGTTCCTCCTACAATGAGCAGTTCTTC.

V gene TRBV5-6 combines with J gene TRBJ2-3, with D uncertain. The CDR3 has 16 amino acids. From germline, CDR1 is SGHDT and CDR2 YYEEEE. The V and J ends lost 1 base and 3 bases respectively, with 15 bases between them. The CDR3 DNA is TGTGCCAGCAGCTTGTGGTTGGTGGAACAGACAGATACGCAGTATTTT. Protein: CASSLWLVEQTDTQYF. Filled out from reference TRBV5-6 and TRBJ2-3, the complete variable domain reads DAGVTQSPTHLIKTRGQQVTLRCSPKSGHDTVSWYQQALGQGPQFIFQYYEEEERQRGNFPDRFSGHQFPNYSSELNVNALLLGDSALYLCASSLWLVEQTDTQYFGPGTRLTVL.

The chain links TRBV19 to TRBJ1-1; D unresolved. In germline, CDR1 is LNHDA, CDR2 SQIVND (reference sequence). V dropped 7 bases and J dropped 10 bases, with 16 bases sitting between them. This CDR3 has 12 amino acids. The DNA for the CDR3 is TGTGCCAGTATGGGCACTCGTGTTGGAGCTTTCTTT. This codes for CASMGTRVGAFF.

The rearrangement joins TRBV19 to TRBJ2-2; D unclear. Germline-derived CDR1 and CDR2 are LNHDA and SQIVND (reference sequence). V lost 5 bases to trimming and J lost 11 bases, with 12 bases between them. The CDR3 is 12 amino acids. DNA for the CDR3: TGTGCCAGTAGTCGCCGCAGGTTAGAGCTGTTTTTT. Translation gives CASSRRRLELFF. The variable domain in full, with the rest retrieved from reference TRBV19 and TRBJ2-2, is DGGITQSPKYLFRKEGQNVTLSCEQNLNHDAMYWYRQDPGQGLRLIYYSQIVNDFQKGDIAEGYSVSREKKESFPLTVTSAQKNPTAFYLCASSRRRLELFFGEGSRLTVL.

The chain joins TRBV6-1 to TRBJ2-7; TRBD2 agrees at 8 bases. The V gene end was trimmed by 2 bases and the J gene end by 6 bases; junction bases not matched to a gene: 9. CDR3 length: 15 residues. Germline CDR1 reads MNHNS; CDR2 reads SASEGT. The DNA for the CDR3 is TGTGCCAGCAGTGAACGAGATGCCGGGAGGGGCGAGCAGTACGTC. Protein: CASSERDAGRGEQYV.